These T cell receptor beta chains were read from a single sample in a study of TIL therapy for anti-PD-1-resistant metastatic lung cancer. Assay: immunoSEQ multiplex PCR; the TCRdb copy retains only in-frame clones and omits some. The repertoire consists of about 60,000 clones, with about nine tenths occurring once and the leading ten covering approximately 2.4%. The material was blood, obtained at baseline. Receptors were obtained from a person aged 25 to 80 with non-small cell lung cancer. Each CDR3 is given with its conserved first and last residue. The D gene is left open where the match is weak. The size of a clone is reported for some rows only, either as once, few or many, or as a class for expanded clones.

DNA: TGTGCCACCAGCGGAGGGGTCTCCTACAATGAGCAGTTCTTC
CDR3: CATSGGVSYNEQFF
J: TRBJ2-1
size: few
V: TRBV6-5
D: -

DNA: TGCGCCAGCAGCCTCGGTTCAGGACAACCCTACGAGCAGTACTTC
CDR3: CASSLGSGQPYEQYF
J: TRBJ2-7
size: -
V: TRBV4-1
D: -

DNA: TGTGCCAGCAGTCCGAGTGAAAAACTGTTTTTT
CDR3: CASSPSEKLFF
J: TRBJ1-4
size: -
V: TRBV12-3/TRBV12-4
D: -

DNA: TGTGCCAGCAGCCAAGTGGTTAGGGGTAATGAAAAACTGTTTTTT
CDR3: CASSQVVRGNEKLFF
J: TRBJ1-4
size: -
V: TRBV3-1/TRBV3-2
D: -

DNA: TGTGCCACCAGCAGAGACCTGGGACAGGGGTACGAGCAGTACTTC
CDR3: CATSRDLGQGYEQYF
J: TRBJ2-7
size: -
V: TRBV15
D: TRBD1

DNA: TGTGCCAGCAGGGACTGGTCCAACTACAATGAGCAGTTCTTC
CDR3: CASRDWSNYNEQFF
J: TRBJ2-1
size: -
V: TRBV7-6
D: -

DNA: TGCGCCAGCAGCCAAGATGGACAGGGGAATCAGCCCCAGCATTTT
CDR3: CASSQDGQGNQPQHF
J: TRBJ1-5
size: few
V: TRBV4-1
D: TRBD1

DNA: TGTGCCAGCGGGGAGGGGGTTGCTGGAAACACCATATATTTT
CDR3: CASGEGVAGNTIYF
J: TRBJ1-3
size: -
V: TRBV9
D: -

DNA: TGTGCCTGGAGTGTAAATGGCGCAGGGACGTCCTACGAGCAGTACTTC
CDR3: CAWSVNGAGTSYEQYF
J: TRBJ2-7
size: -
V: TRBV30
D: -

DNA: TGCGCCAGCAGCTTGAGCGGCGCTGAAGCTTTCTTT
CDR3: CASSLSGAEAFF
J: TRBJ1-1
size: -
V: TRBV5-1
D: -

DNA: TGTGCCAGCAGGGGGGTAGCGTTCGGGGAGCAGTACTTC
CDR3: CASRGVAFGEQYF
J: TRBJ2-7
size: few
V: TRBV7-9
D: -

DNA: TGTGCCACCAGCAGTCGGGCGGGGGGGCGTGAAAACACCATATATTTT
CDR3: CATSSRAGGRENTIYF
J: TRBJ1-3
size: -
V: TRBV15
D: -

DNA: TGTGCCAGCAGTGGAGCGAGCACAGATACGCAGTATTTT
CDR3: CASSGASTDTQYF
J: TRBJ2-3
size: -
V: TRBV12-3/TRBV12-4
D: -

DNA: TGTGCCAGCTCACCACGAGACGGGGATACGCAGTATTTT
CDR3: CASSPRDGDTQYF
J: TRBJ2-3
size: -
V: TRBV18
D: -

DNA: TGCGCCAGCAGCCAGGACTACAGGGGGCGGGGGGAGACCCAGTACTTC
CDR3: CASSQDYRGRGETQYF
J: TRBJ2-5
size: -
V: TRBV4-1
D: TRBD1

DNA: TGTGCCAGCAGTGAAGAATGGAGGGGGACTTTTAATGAAAAACTGTTTTTT
CDR3: CASSEEWRGTFNEKLFF
J: TRBJ1-4
size: -
V: TRBV2
D: -

DNA: TGCGCCAGCAGCTTGAATTTCCGGGACCTGGGGGATGGCTACACCTTC
CDR3: CASSLNFRDLGDGYTF
J: TRBJ1-2
size: -
V: TRBV5-1
D: -

DNA: TGTGCCAGCAGCGTAGGGGACGCAACCTACGAGCAGTACTTC
CDR3: CASSVGDATYEQYF
J: TRBJ2-7
size: -
V: TRBV9
D: -

DNA: TGTGCCAGCAGCCAAGAAGGGACTAGCGGGAGGATCCGTCACGAGCAGTACTTC
CDR3: CASSQEGTSGRIRHEQYF
J: TRBJ2-7
size: -
V: TRBV3-1/TRBV3-2
D: TRBD2

DNA: TGTGCTAGTGGTTTCCCCGCGGGGGGCCACACCGGGGAGCTGTTTTTT
CDR3: CASGFPAGGHTGELFF
J: TRBJ2-2
size: -
V: TRBV12-5
D: TRBD2

DNA: TGTGCCACCAGTCAGTTACCTCCTGGAAACACCATATATTTT
CDR3: CATSQLPPGNTIYF
J: TRBJ1-3
size: -
V: TRBV24-1
D: -

DNA: TGTGCCAGCAGCCAAGGATCTTGGGGGAACTATGGCTACACCTTC
CDR3: CASSQGSWGNYGYTF
J: TRBJ1-2
size: once
V: TRBV3-1/TRBV3-2
D: -

DNA: TGTGCCACCAGCAGGGTAGGGGAGTCACCCCTCCACTTT
CDR3: CATSRVGESPLHF
J: TRBJ1-6
size: -
V: TRBV15
D: -

DNA: TGTGCCAGCAGCTCCTTTAGTGGGGAGCAGTACTTC
CDR3: CASSSFSGEQYF
J: TRBJ2-7
size: once
V: TRBV11-3
D: -

DNA: TGTGCCAGCAGCTGGGGGACTACCGAGCAGTACTTC
CDR3: CASSWGTTEQYF
J: TRBJ2-7
size: -
V: TRBV5-4
D: TRBD2

DNA: TGTGCCAGCAGCCCCCGGGACACAATTACCGGGGAGCTGTTTTTT
CDR3: CASSPRDTITGELFF
J: TRBJ2-2
size: -
V: TRBV5-5
D: -

DNA: TGTGCCACCAGCAGGTCCCGGGACACGGGCACTGAAGCTTTCTTT
CDR3: CATSRSRDTGTEAFF
J: TRBJ1-1
size: -
V: TRBV15
D: -

DNA: TGTGCCTCCTGGGGCTTCACGGGATATAATTCACCCCTCCACTTT
CDR3: CASWGFTGYNSPLHF
J: TRBJ1-6
size: -
V: TRBV30
D: -

DNA: TGTGCCAGCAGCTCACAAGCAGCTACCTCCTACGAGCAGTACTTC
CDR3: CASSSQAATSYEQYF
J: TRBJ2-7
size: -
V: TRBV7-8
D: -

DNA: TGTGCCAGCAGTCGAAGTGATACGTTTAATTCACCCCTCCACTTT
CDR3: CASSRSDTFNSPLHF
J: TRBJ1-6
size: -
V: TRBV28
D: -

DNA: TGCAGCGTAGTACAGGGCCCCTATGTTGAGCAGTTCTTC
CDR3: CSVVQGPYVEQFF
J: TRBJ2-1
size: -
V: TRBV29-1
D: -

DNA: TGTGCCAGCAGCTTAGTCGGGACAGGGGACACTGAAGCTTTCTTT
CDR3: CASSLVGTGDTEAFF
J: TRBJ1-1
size: -
V: TRBV7-9
D: TRBD1

DNA: TGCGCCAGCAGCTTCACTTGGACAGGGTCCAATGAGCAGTTCTTC
CDR3: CASSFTWTGSNEQFF
J: TRBJ2-1
size: -
V: TRBV5-1
D: TRBD1

DNA: TGTGCCAGCAGTTCTGTTTCCCGGGGGGAAGCTTTCTTT
CDR3: CASSSVSRGEAFF
J: TRBJ1-1
size: few
V: TRBV6-5
D: -

DNA: TGTGCCAGCAGCCTACAGGGGGGCTCCGGAAACACCATATATTTT
CDR3: CASSLQGGSGNTIYF
J: TRBJ1-3
size: -
V: TRBV7-2
D: TRBD1

DNA: TGCGCCAGCAGCGAGGGGGCTCGGGAGCAGTTCTTC
CDR3: CASSEGAREQFF
J: TRBJ2-1
size: -
V: TRBV5-1
D: TRBD1

DNA: TGTGCCACCGCGTCGGGGGTCCATGGCTACACCTTC
CDR3: CATASGVHGYTF
J: TRBJ1-2
size: -
V: TRBV25-1
D: -

DNA: TGTGCCAGCAGCCAAGATCGGCCCATACCCTCACCGGGGCGTCAGTCGGTCACCTACAATGAGCAGTTCTTC
CDR3: CASSQDRPIPSPGRQSVTYNEQFF
J: TRBJ2-1
size: -
V: TRBV3-1/TRBV3-2
D: -

DNA: TGTGCCAGCTCAGAAGTTCATTCCGGGACGGCGAGCTCCTATAATTCACCCCTCCACTTT
CDR3: CASSEVHSGTASSYNSPLHF
J: TRBJ1-6
size: -
V: TRBV18
D: -

DNA: TGTGCCAGCAGCCAAGACTCCAGCAGCACCTACGAGCAGTACTTC
CDR3: CASSQDSSSTYEQYF
J: TRBJ2-7
size: -
V: TRBV14
D: -

DNA: TGCGCCAGCAGCTTGGCGGCAGGGAGCTACGAGCAGTACTTC
CDR3: CASSLAAGSYEQYF
J: TRBJ2-7
size: -
V: TRBV5-1
D: -

DNA: TGTGCCAGCAGCTTCGAGGGAGCAGATACGCAGTATTTT
CDR3: CASSFEGADTQYF
J: TRBJ2-3
size: -
V: TRBV7-3
D: -

DNA: TGTGCCAGCAATCCGGGACAGAGGGACACTGAAGCTTTCTTT
CDR3: CASNPGQRDTEAFF
J: TRBJ1-1
size: once
V: TRBV28
D: TRBD1

DNA: TGCGCCAGCAGCTCGGCTCTTGACACTGAAGCTTTCTTT
CDR3: CASSSALDTEAFF
J: TRBJ1-1
size: -
V: TRBV5-1
D: -

DNA: TGTGCCAGCAGTTTAGAGGGGGAGCTGTTTTTT
CDR3: CASSLEGELFF
J: TRBJ2-2
size: -
V: TRBV27
D: -

DNA: TGTGCCACCACCTGGGGGAACACTGAAGCTTTCTTT
CDR3: CATTWGNTEAFF
J: TRBJ1-1
size: -
V: TRBV2
D: -

DNA: TGTGCCAGCATCACAGGGTACCACGAGCAGTACTTC
CDR3: CASITGYHEQYF
J: TRBJ2-7
size: -
V: TRBV2
D: -

DNA: TGTGCCAGCAGACCCACAGGGGGCCCAGCAGATACGCAGTATTTT
CDR3: CASRPTGGPADTQYF
J: TRBJ2-3
size: -
V: TRBV2
D: TRBD1

DNA: TGTGCCAGCAGTCCGGGACGGCTATATGGGCAGTACTTC
CDR3: CASSPGRLYGQYF
J: TRBJ2-7
size: -
V: TRBV28
D: -

DNA: TGCAGCGCCGGGACAGGGGTTAATAATGCTGAAGCTTTCTTT
CDR3: CSAGTGVNNAEAFF
J: TRBJ1-1
size: -
V: TRBV29-1
D: TRBD1

DNA: TGTGCCAGCAGCCGAGGAGCAGGGCTGGGCGATGGCTACACCTTC
CDR3: CASSRGAGLGDGYTF
J: TRBJ1-2
size: -
V: TRBV5-6
D: -

DNA: TGTGCCAGCAGCCATAATCTTGGCGGATACTATGGCTACACCTTC
CDR3: CASSHNLGGYYGYTF
J: TRBJ1-2
size: -
V: TRBV7-9
D: -